These T cell receptor beta chains were read from a single sample in a study of T cells in Graves' hyperthyroidism and ophthalmopathy. TCRdb processed the multiplex PCR reads anew with MiXCR; each CDR3 protein has one entry. The sample shows fewer than 800,000 distinct CDR3 sequences, roughly 15% of them seen only once. Sequencing was performed on blood. The receptors were sampled from a man younger than 35 with Graves' hyperthyroidism. The CDR3 runs from the conserved cysteine through the conserved F or W. The order of the fields is J gene, V gene, clone size, D gene, CDR3 protein, CDR3 DNA. A D gene is named only where the DNA matches it firmly. The size of a clone is reported for some rows only, either as once, few or many, or as a class for expanded clones.

J gene: TRBJ2-7
V gene: TRBV11-3
clone size: NA
D gene: NA
CDR3 protein: CASSSSTAPHEQYF
CDR3 DNA: TGTGCCAGCAGCTCCTCGACGGCCCCCCACGAGCAGTACTTC

J gene: TRBJ2-5
V gene: TRBV9
clone size: few
D gene: NA
CDR3 protein: CASSVALGAETQYF
CDR3 DNA: TGTGCCAGCAGCGTAGCTCTTGGGGCGGAGACCCAGTACTTC

J gene: TRBJ1-5
V gene: TRBV2
clone size: NA
D gene: TRBD1
CDR3 protein: CASSAEQGAQPQHF
CDR3 DNA: TGTGCCAGCAGTGCGGAACAGGGGGCACAGCCCCAGCATTTT

J gene: TRBJ1-2
V gene: TRBV9
clone size: few
D gene: TRBD1
CDR3 protein: CASSTSGGGYTF
CDR3 DNA: TGTGCCAGCAGCACCTCAGGGGGCGGCTACACCTTC

J gene: TRBJ1-6
V gene: TRBV2
clone size: many
D gene: NA
CDR3 protein: CASRVGGPNSPLHF
CDR3 DNA: TGTGCCAGCAGGGTAGGGGGGCCTAATTCACCCCTCCACTTT

J gene: TRBJ2-5
V gene: TRBV5-5
clone size: NA
D gene: NA
CDR3 protein: CASSSDGNQETQYF
CDR3 DNA: TGTGCCAGCAGCTCGGACGGGAACCAAGAGACCCAGTACTTC

J gene: TRBJ1-2
V gene: TRBV11-1
clone size: NA
D gene: NA
CDR3 protein: CASSLGSVYGYTF
CDR3 DNA: TGTGCCAGCAGCTTAGGGTCCGTCTATGGCTACACCTTC

J gene: TRBJ1-2
V gene: TRBV4-1
clone size: few
D gene: TRBD1
CDR3 protein: CASSHRQGRYGYTF
CDR3 DNA: TGCGCCAGCAGCCACAGACAGGGCCGTTATGGCTACACCTTC

J gene: TRBJ2-7
V gene: TRBV28
clone size: many
D gene: TRBD1
CDR3 protein: CASSEPGQGFYEQYF
CDR3 DNA: TGTGCCAGCAGTGAACCGGGACAGGGTTTCTACGAGCAGTACTTC

J gene: TRBJ2-7
V gene: TRBV27
clone size: NA
D gene: TRBD1
CDR3 protein: CASSLGDRYEQYF
CDR3 DNA: TGTGCCAGCAGTTTAGGGGACAGGTACGAGCAGTACTTC

J gene: TRBJ1-4
V gene: TRBV9
clone size: NA
D gene: NA
CDR3 protein: CASSIGGGAANEKLFF
CDR3 DNA: TGTGCCAGCAGCATAGGGGGAGGAGCGGCTAATGAAAAACTGTTTTTT

J gene: TRBJ2-7
V gene: TRBV2
clone size: few
D gene: TRBD1
CDR3 protein: CASSIRTGTHYEQYF
CDR3 DNA: TGTGCCAGCAGTATTCGGACAGGGACACACTACGAGCAGTACTTC

J gene: TRBJ1-1
V gene: TRBV9
clone size: NA
D gene: NA
CDR3 protein: CASSVEGGAGITEAFF
CDR3 DNA: TGTGCCAGCAGCGTAGAGGGGGGGGCAGGGATTACTGAAGCTTTCTTT

J gene: TRBJ2-1
V gene: TRBV6-2/TRBV6-3
clone size: many
D gene: NA
CDR3 protein: CASSYPDRYNEQFF
CDR3 DNA: TGTGCCAGCAGTTACCCGGACAGATACAATGAGCAGTTCTTC

J gene: TRBJ1-5
V gene: TRBV6-1
clone size: few
D gene: NA
CDR3 protein: CASRKEGGLWNQPQHF
CDR3 DNA: TGTGCCAGCAGGAAGGAGGGAGGGCTTTGGAATCAGCCCCAGCATTTT

J gene: TRBJ1-1
V gene: TRBV15
clone size: few
D gene: NA
CDR3 protein: CATSRESVLSQPMNTEAFF
CDR3 DNA: TGTGCCACCAGCCGAGAGTCCGTCCTCAGCCAACCGATGAACACTGAAGCTTTCTTT

J gene: TRBJ2-7
V gene: TRBV28
clone size: many
D gene: NA
CDR3 protein: CASNQGLYEQYF
CDR3 DNA: TGTGCCAGCAATCAGGGACTCTACGAGCAGTACTTC

J gene: TRBJ2-7
V gene: TRBV20-1
clone size: NA
D gene: NA
CDR3 protein: CSARGRGSLDEQYF
CDR3 DNA: TGCAGTGCTAGAGGGCGGGGAAGTCTCGACGAGCAGTACTTC

J gene: TRBJ2-3
V gene: TRBV4-1
clone size: few
D gene: TRBD1
CDR3 protein: CASSQVSGGEDTQYF
CDR3 DNA: TGCGCCAGCAGCCAAGTCTCAGGGGGCGAAGATACGCAGTATTTT

J gene: TRBJ2-5
V gene: TRBV7-9
clone size: NA
D gene: TRBD2
CDR3 protein: CASSSPGLAVTPQETQYF
CDR3 DNA: TGTGCCAGCAGCTCCCCGGGACTAGCGGTTACCCCACAAGAGACCCAGTACTTC

J gene: TRBJ2-4
V gene: TRBV7-9
clone size: NA
D gene: NA
CDR3 protein: CASSRTAGASIQYF
CDR3 DNA: TGTGCCAGCAGCCGTACGGCGGGGGCTAGCATTCAGTACTTC

J gene: TRBJ1-2
V gene: TRBV5-1
clone size: many
D gene: NA
CDR3 protein: CASSLAETAYGYTF
CDR3 DNA: TGCGCCAGCAGCTTGGCCGAGACAGCCTATGGCTACACCTTC